The clone carrying this TCR beta chain showed up just a few times. The data were taken from a study of response to subunit inactivated influenza vaccine. This CDR3 region has 14 residues. The V gene end was trimmed by 4 bases and the J gene end by 2 bases; junction bases not matched to a gene: 4. Per the germline V gene, CDR1 is ENHRY and CDR2 is SYGVKD. TCRdb analysed the RT-PCR reads with MiXCR anew, one entry per CDR3 protein. Altogether hundreds of thousands of distinct CDR3 sequences are present, 9.5% to 12% being singletons, with the ten largest covering approximately 12%. The sequenced sample was PBMCs from blood, obtained around seven weeks after vaccination. J is TRBJ2-5 and V is TRBV10-3; TRBD1 aligns across 7 bases. The sequence was collected from a man aged 50 or older who received an inactivated influenza vaccine. The CDR3 here is CAISGDREQETQYF. The CDR3 DNA is TGTGCCATCAGTGGTGACAGGGAGCAAGAGACCCAGTACTTC.